This TCR beta chain was captured in a study of cytomegalovirus exposure and HLA in healthy donors. Findings and limits, study-wide: Specific recognition of CMV antigens was confirmed in vitro for a few chains (all CMV-associated).

The PCR ran on 60 Vbeta and 13 Jbeta primers. Sequencing was performed with immunoSEQ multiplex PCR; in TCRdb, only in-frame clones are kept and a portion is missing. The table records 150,000 to 200,000 clones, about 72% of them present only once. About this clone: Its antigen is not known.

Sequenced material: PBMCs. The sequence came from a human donor in good health.

The CDR3 sequence: CASRRDREGEQYF. The CDR3, as DNA: TGTGCCAGCAGGAGGGACAGGGAAGGGGAGCAGTACTTC. J is TRBJ2-7 and V is TRBV2; 9 bases agree with TRBD1. J gave up 7 bases and V 6 bases, and 7 bases lay outside the gene matches. Per the germline V gene, CDR1 is SNHLY and CDR2 is FYNNEI. This CDR3 has 13 residues. The whole variable domain, remainder taken from reference TRBV2 and TRBJ2-7, is EPEVTQTPSHQVTQMGQEVILRCVPISNHLYFYWYRQILGQKVEFLVSFYNNEISEKSEIFDDQFSVERPDGSNFTLKIRSTKLEDSAMYFCASRRDREGEQYFGPGTRLTVT.